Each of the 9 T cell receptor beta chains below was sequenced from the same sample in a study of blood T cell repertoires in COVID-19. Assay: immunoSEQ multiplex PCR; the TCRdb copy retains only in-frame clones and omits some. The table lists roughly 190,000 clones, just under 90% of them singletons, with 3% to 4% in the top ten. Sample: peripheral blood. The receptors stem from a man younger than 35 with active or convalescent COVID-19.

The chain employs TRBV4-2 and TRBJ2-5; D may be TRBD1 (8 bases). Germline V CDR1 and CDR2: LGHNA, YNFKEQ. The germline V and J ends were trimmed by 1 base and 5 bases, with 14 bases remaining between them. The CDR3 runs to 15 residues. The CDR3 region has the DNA TGTGCCAGCAGCCAAGCACAGGGGGGGTCGGAGACCCAGTACTTC. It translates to CASSQAQGGSETQYF.

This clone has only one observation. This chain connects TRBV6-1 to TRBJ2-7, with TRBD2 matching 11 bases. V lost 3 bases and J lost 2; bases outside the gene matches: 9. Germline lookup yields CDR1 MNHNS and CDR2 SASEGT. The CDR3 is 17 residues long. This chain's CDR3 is CASSEPLAGGPTYEQYF. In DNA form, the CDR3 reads TGTGCCAGCAGTGAGCCCCTAGCGGGAGGACCAACCTACGAGCAGTACTTC.

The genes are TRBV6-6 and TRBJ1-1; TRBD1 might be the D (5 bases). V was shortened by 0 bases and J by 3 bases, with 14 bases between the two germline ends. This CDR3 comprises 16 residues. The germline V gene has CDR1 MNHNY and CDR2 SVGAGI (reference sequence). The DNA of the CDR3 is TGTGCCAGCAGTTACTCCGGACAATCTCAGGACACTGAAGCTTTCTTT. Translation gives CASSYSGQSQDTEAFF.

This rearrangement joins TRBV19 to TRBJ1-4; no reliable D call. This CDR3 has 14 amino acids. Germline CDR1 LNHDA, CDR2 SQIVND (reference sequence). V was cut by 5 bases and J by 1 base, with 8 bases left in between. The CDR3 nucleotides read TGTGCCAGTAGTCTGAGGAGAACTAATGAAAAACTGTTTTTT. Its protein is CASSLRRTNEKLFF.

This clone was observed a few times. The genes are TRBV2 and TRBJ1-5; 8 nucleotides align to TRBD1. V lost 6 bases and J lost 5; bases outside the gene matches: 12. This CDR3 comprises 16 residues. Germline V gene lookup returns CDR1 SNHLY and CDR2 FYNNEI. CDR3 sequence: CASRGGQGGIDQPQHF. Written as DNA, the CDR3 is TGTGCCAGCAGGGGTGGACAGGGCGGGATTGATCAGCCCCAGCATTTT.

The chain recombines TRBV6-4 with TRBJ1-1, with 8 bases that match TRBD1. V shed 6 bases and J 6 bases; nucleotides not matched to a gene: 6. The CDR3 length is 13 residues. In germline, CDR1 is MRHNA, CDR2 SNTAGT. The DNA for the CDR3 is TGTGCCAGCAGAGACAGGGGCGACGCTGAAGCTTTCTTT. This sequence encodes CASRDRGDAEAFF.

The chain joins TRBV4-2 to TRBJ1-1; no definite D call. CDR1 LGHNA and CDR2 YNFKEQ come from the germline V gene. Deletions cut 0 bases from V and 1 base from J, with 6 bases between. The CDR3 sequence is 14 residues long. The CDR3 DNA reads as TGTGCCAGCAGCCAAGATATCCCGAACACTGAAGCTTTCTTT. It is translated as CASSQDIPNTEAFF.

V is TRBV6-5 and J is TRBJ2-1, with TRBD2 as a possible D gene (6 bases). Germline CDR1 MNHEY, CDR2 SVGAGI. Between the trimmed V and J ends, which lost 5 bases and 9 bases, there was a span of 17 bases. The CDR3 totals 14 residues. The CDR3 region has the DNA TGTGCCAGCAGTCGGGACTGGAATCGGGGTGAGCAGTTCTTC. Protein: CASSRDWNRGEQFF.

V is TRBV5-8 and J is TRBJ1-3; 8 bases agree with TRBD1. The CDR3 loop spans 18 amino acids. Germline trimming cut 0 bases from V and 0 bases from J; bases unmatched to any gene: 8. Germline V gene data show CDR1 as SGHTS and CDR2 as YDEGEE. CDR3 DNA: TGTGCCAGCAGCTTGGCCGGGACAGGTCGCTTCTCTGGAAACACCATATATTTT. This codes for CASSLAGTGRFSGNTIYF. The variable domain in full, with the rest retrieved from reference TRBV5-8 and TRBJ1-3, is EAGVTQSPTHLIKTRGQQATLRCSPISGHTSVYWYQQALGLGLQFLLWYDEGEERNRGNFPPRFSGRQFPNYSSELNVNALELEDSALYLCASSLAGTGRFSGNTIYFGEGSWLTVV.